The entry below describes one T cell receptor beta chain. This clone was recorded a few times. What this receptor recognizes is not known. No per-base quality is available; no much larger clone lies one base away. Trimming accounts for 4 bases at V and 7 bases at J, while the number of junction bases matched to no gene is 8. The CDR3 starts with the cysteine, ends with the phenylalanine, and has 15 residues. Of all the DNA, just the CDR3 is kept, 45 bases in frame from base 1. CDR1 MNHEY and CDR2 SVGAGI are derived from the germline V gene. Frozen genomic DNA underwent high-throughput TCRbeta CDR3 sequencing by immunoSEQ, including PCR amplification, mapping, bias correction and internal controls. Turning to the authors' computational methods: Only productive rearrangements were retained, with each unique TCRbeta sequence defined by its CDR3 nucleotide sequence together with its V and J gene. Donor-reactive sequences required at least 5-fold expansion in CFSE-low cells versus unstimulated pre-transplant cells and at least 0.01% frequency. To ensure at least 90% detection power, minimum frequency thresholds were set for each subject based on that subject's lowest-template unstimulated sample. Jensen-Shannon divergence between the top 1000 TCRbeta sequences post- versus pre-transplant served as the measure of repertoire turnover. Two-sided Fisher's exact tests were used to test for changes in how often donor-reactive sequences were detected. Here the immuneACCESS table is served through TCRdb, limited to in-frame sequences with V and J called. Missing clones are a known gap in these copies; in checked studies unresolved V genes cover under half, and the rest lacks a known reason. V, J and clone size are taken as reported in that table, and D and trimming were inferred from the DNA itself. Here the sample has 7,500 to 10,000 clones; over 55% occur a single time. The ten largest clones add up to approximately 23% of the sample.

The record originates from a study of T cell clones after liver transplantation (dated by TCRdb to the late 2010s). Study-level background: The samples were obtained from ITN030ST, a randomized trial that attempted immunosuppression withdrawal within 2 years after liver transplantation. After a pre-transplant mixed lymphocyte reaction, TCRbeta sequencing was used to pinpoint donor-reactive T cell clones, which were subsequently tracked in post-transplant blood. Third party-reactive TCRbeta sequences from pre-transplant MLRs were also identified as an antigen-independent comparator for donor-reactive sequences. Of the eight recipients, a few were HCV-positive, while the remaining recipients had been transplanted for non-autoimmune, non-viral indications. Subjects received no induction therapy and standard immunosuppression until randomization at 12-24 months post-transplant. Tolerance was defined as complete withdrawal of immunosuppression for at least one year without a rise in liver enzymes beyond twice the upper limit of normal. Blood samples were collected pre-transplant, then pre-randomization ahead of withdrawal, and finally post-randomization once withdrawal had either been completed or failed. Of the 8 liver transplant recipients making up the studied cohort, 3 were classified as tolerant and 5 as non-tolerant. What the work shows at the level of the full study, not this receptor alone: In 5 of 8 subjects, regardless of tolerance or HCV status, circulating donor-reactive CD4 TCRbeta sequences dropped significantly post-transplant. Once repertoire turnover was taken into account, donor-reactive detection showed a significant reduction for CD4 in 7 of 8 subjects and for CD8 in 8 of 8. The decline in donor-reactive sequences exceeded the decline in third party-reactive sequences, suggesting partial antigen-specific deletion that was unrelated to withdrawal success. Low numbers of available donor cells limited the measurable donor-reactive repertoire in a couple of subjects. Because allograft tissue specimens were not available, migration of donor-reactive T cells into the graft, rather than deletion, may have occurred. Conclusions were preliminary, limited by small, heterogeneous patient numbers and non-standardized post-transplant time points.

Unstimulated PBMCs, after thawing, were stained for CD3, CD4 and CD8 and then FACS-sorted into CD3+CD4+ and CD3+CD8+ populations. Randomization to immunosuppression withdrawal applied to every one of the 8 studied subjects. Genomic DNA was isolated with the Qiagen DNeasy Blood and Tissue Kit. The origin of this receptor is a human patient who received a liver transplant. The graft donor may be the source of some T cells after a transplant. The sample consisted of CD8+ T cells from blood, taken at the approximately 15-month timepoint. Recombination linked TRBV6-5 to TRBJ1-5; TRBD1 fits 9 bases in the junction. Here is the DNA: TGTGCCAGCAGTTTCTCCGGGACAGGGAACCAGCCCCAGCATTTT. Translated, this is CASSFSGTGNQPQHF.